This TCR beta chain appears in the sequencing data of a study of human T cells and chemical hapten exposure. Turning to the study itself: Patients, predominantly female, presented with alopecia areata, totalis or universalis.

TCRdb called the RACE reads again in MiXCR, with one record for every CDR3 protein. In the table there are about 120,000 distinct CDR3 sequences, 12% to 15% of which are singletons. Described time point: patch test 1, 2 weeks after DPC sensitization. Described treatment: therapeutic diphenylcyclopropenone sensitization with weekly scalp DPC. Blood draws preceded each patch test application. Non-pregnant alopecia patients aged 18 to 70, suitable for DPC therapy. Trimming cost V 7 bases and J 0 bases, with 10 bases left between them. CDR3 size: 14 residues. CDR1 and CDR2 from the germline V gene are ENHRY and SYGVKD.

The origin of this receptor is a young man with alopecia areata. Some clones in this sample may be carry-over from other donors' samples. Source: whole blood, taken in connection with sensitization to the hapten diphenylcyclopropenone (DPC). The chain recombines TRBV10-3 with TRBJ1-3; D remains unclear. In DNA, the CDR3 is TGTGCCATCAAAGAGGATCACTCTGGAAACACCATATATTTT. Its protein is CAIKEDHSGNTIYF.